This section outlines one T cell receptor beta chain sequence together with its context. This record comes from a study of CD8 T cells in Susac syndrome. Sequencing of TCR beta drew on CD8+ and CD4+ T cells from blood. Multiple sclerosis controls were treatment-naive patients with stable or active relapsing-remitting disease. TEMRA cells were enriched by FACS, while CD8+ and CD4+ T cells were obtained through a negative isolation that was performed magnetically. V was cut by 4 bases and J by 6 bases, with 13 bases left in between. The CDR3 is 14 amino acids. The germline gives CDR1 LGHNA, CDR2 YNFKEQ. When the RNA was reverse transcribed, random hexamers were used with an input of roughly 0.45 to 1 ug. The CDR3 of TCR beta was amplified by immunoSEQ multiplex PCR across 54 Vbeta and 13 Jbeta. TCRdb reprocessed the immunoSEQ multiplex PCR reads with MiXCR, giving one entry per CDR3 protein. This table has about 130,000 distinct CDR3 sequences, about 95% appearing once.

Material: CD4+ T cells from PBMCs. The chain joins TRBV4-2 to TRBJ2-1; D is tentatively TRBD1 or TRBD2 (5 bases each). The sequence came from a human donor with multiple sclerosis. The CDR3 loop reads CASSPTGTPNEQFF. The CDR3 DNA reads TGTGCCAGCAGCCCTACCGGGACCCCCAATGAGCAGTTCTTC.